The sequence of this T cell receptor (beta chain) was determined in a study of T cell changes during pregnancy in multiple sclerosis. Trimming cost V 5 bases and J 5 bases; bases outside gene matches: 10. Germline V CDR1 and CDR2: MDHEN, SYDVKM. CDR3 size: 15 residues. Sequencing used immunoSEQ multiplex PCR; TCRdb keeps in-frame clones, though not all of them. The sample includes around 50,000 clones, about 90% seen only once; the top ten take roughly 0.6%. The receptor's source is a female donor in good health, enrolled as a control in a pregnancy study. This sample comprised CD4+ T cells from peripheral blood mononuclear cells, obtained after pregnancy. The chain links TRBV28 to TRBJ2-7, with TRBD1 matching 9 bases. CDR3 sequence: CASSPPGQGAHEQYF. For the CDR3, the DNA is TGTGCCAGCAGTCCGCCGGGACAGGGTGCCCACGAGCAGTACTTC.